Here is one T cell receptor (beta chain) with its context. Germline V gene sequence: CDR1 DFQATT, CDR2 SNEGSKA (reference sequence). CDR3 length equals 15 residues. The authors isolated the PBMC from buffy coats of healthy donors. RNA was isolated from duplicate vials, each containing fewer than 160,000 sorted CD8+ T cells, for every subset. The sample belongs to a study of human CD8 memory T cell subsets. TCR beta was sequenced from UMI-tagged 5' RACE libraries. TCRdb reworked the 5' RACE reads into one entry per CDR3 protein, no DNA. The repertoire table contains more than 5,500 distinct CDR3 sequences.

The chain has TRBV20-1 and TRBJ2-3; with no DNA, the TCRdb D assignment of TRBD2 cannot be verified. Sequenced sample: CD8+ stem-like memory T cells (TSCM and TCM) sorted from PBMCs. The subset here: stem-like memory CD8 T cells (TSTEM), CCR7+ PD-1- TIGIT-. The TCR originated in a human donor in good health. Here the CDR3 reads CSATPDYQVTDTQYF.